The 17 T cell receptor beta chains below all came from one sample that was sequenced in a study of T cell repertoires in cytomegalovirus infection (dated by TCRdb to about 2019). The instrument was an Illumina HiSeq 1500. TCRdb applied fastp at Q25 and MiXCR to the public reads, then kept only in-frame beta chains. Every CDR3 protein is listed once, alongside the most common genes and DNA of its rows. This sample has 150,000 to 200,000 distinct CDR3 sequences in its table, and over 13% of those were observed once. The top ten constitute 25% to 30% of the sample. The sequenced sample was PBMCs. These TCRs come from a human donor in good health (CMV status not recorded). Some clones in this sample may be carry-over from other donors' samples.

This clonotype was picked up a small number of times. V usage is TRBV12-3 or TRBV12-4 and J usage is TRBJ1-4; 7 nucleotides agree with TRBD1. The CDR3 covers 14 residues. Trimming took 5 bases from V and 6 from J; bases not matched to a gene: 6. This CDR3 reads CASSPGQKDEKLFF. CDR3 coding DNA: TGTGCCAGCAGTCCGGGACAGAAGGATGAAAAACTGTTTTTT.

The chain joins TRBV29-1 to TRBJ1-2; tentative D call: TRBD1 (6 bases). The CDR3 has 12 amino acids. Per the germline V gene, CDR1 is SQVTM and CDR2 is ANQGSEA. Trimming removed 5 bases from V and 4 bases from J, with 11 bases in between. The CDR3 DNA is TGCAGCGTTACAGGGTCTGTCTATGGCTACACCTTC. Protein product: CSVTGSVYGYTF.

The CDR3 reads CSASLLAGSYEQYF. The CDR3 DNA reads as TGCAGTGCTAGTCTACTAGCGGGCTCCTACGAGCAGTACTTC. This chain links TRBV20-1 with TRBJ2-7, with 9 bases lining up with TRBD2. The CDR3 has 14 residues. CDR1 is DFQATT and CDR2 is SNEGSKA in the germline V gene (reference sequence). J was trimmed by 0 bases and V by 3 bases; bases with no gene match: 3.

To note about this clonotype: Since a much larger clone is just one base distant, this may be a read error. The genes are TRBV6-8 and TRBJ2-2; no firm D call. The CDR3 extends over 15 amino acids. Trimming stripped 2 bases from V and 4 bases from J, with 11 bases between. Germline assignment: CDR1 MNHGY and CDR2 SAAAGT. The CDR3 loop reads CASSYKTDATGELFF. The CDR3 nucleotides read TGTGCCAGCAGTTACAAAACGGACGCCACCGGGGAGCTGTTTTTT.

Ten or more counts support this clonotype. The chain is built from TRBV12-3 or TRBV12-4 and TRBJ2-7, with unresolved D. The CDR3 length is 12 residues. Trimming stripped 3 bases from V and 6 bases from J, with 9 bases between. The CDR3 is CASSFLATEQYF. CDR3 bases: TGTGCCAGCAGTTTTTTGGCTACCGAGCAGTACTTC.

The chain recombines TRBV2 with TRBJ2-3, with 10 bases that match TRBD1. Germline CDR1 reads SNHLY; CDR2 reads FYNNEI. V lost 6 bases, J lost 5 bases, and 2 bases stayed unmatched. This CDR3 has 13 amino acids. CDR3 amino acids: CASRGQGIDTQYF. Written as DNA, the CDR3 is TGTGCCAGCAGGGGACAGGGGATAGATACGCAGTATTTT.

The chain joins TRBV28 to TRBJ2-3; weak D call: TRBD2 (5 bases). Trimming took off 5 bases at V and 6 bases at J, with 15 bases between the two ends. This CDR3 is built from 14 residues. CDR1 and CDR2 (germline): MDHEN, SYDVKM. CDR3 DNA sequence: TGTGCCAGCAGTGATCCGGGAAGTCTGGATACGCAGTATTTT. Protein product: CASSDPGSLDTQYF.

This clonotype was seen only a few times. The chain uses TRBV6-4 and TRBJ1-1; tentative D call: TRBD1 (5 bases). Deletions cut 4 bases from V and 1 base from J, with 7 bases between. From germline, CDR1 is MRHNA and CDR2 SNTAGT. This CDR3 comprises 13 residues. The CDR3, as DNA: TGTGCCAGCAGTGCGACAGAGAACACTGAAGCTTTCTTT. Its translation is CASSATENTEAFF.

This clonotype was picked up many times. The germline gene is not matched at one end of the junction; a read error may be the cause. The rearrangement joins TRBV6-1 to TRBJ1-3, with D unclear. CDR1 and CDR2 from the germline V gene are MNHNS and SASEGT. The CDR3 spans 14 residues. For the CDR3, the DNA is TGTGCCAGCAGTAAAGCCGATCTGGAAAACACCATATATTTT. The encoded protein is CASSKADLENTIYF.

This clonotype was detected many times. The chain carries TRBV7-2 and TRBJ2-1; D is undetermined. The CDR3 has 14 amino acids. V gave up 2 bases and J gave up 6 bases, with 11 bases separating them. Germline V gene lookup returns CDR1 SGHTA and CDR2 FQGNSA. This chain's CDR3 is CASSLSLISNEQFF. The CDR3 bases are TGTGCCAGCAGCTTAAGTCTTATCTCCAATGAGCAGTTCTTC.

This clonotype showed up just a few times. The V call is TRBV19, the J call TRBJ1-4, with TRBD1 matching 9 bases. In germline, CDR1 is LNHDA, CDR2 SQIVND (reference sequence). V lost 6 bases to trimming and J lost 5 bases; unmatched junction nucleotides: 7. The CDR3 has 15 residues. In DNA, the CDR3 is TGTGCCAGTAGCCGCGACGGGACAGGGAATGAAAAACTGTTTTTT. This encodes CASSRDGTGNEKLFF.

This clonotype has ten or more counts. This chain connects TRBV28 to TRBJ2-7, with a weak D call TRBD2 (6 bases). CDR1 is MDHEN, CDR2 SYDVKM, per germline. CDR3 length: 12 amino acids. Trimming left V 9 bases short and J 3 bases short, with 12 bases between. This chain's CDR3 is CASSGGSYEQYF. CDR3 nucleotide sequence: TGTGCCAGTAGCGGAGGGAGCTACGAGCAGTACTTC.

The rearrangement links TRBV29-1 to TRBJ1-1; D unclear. There are 11 residues in the CDR3. CDR1 SQVTM and CDR2 ANQGSEA come from the germline V gene. V lost 5 bases to trimming and J lost 1 base, with 5 bases between them. The chain's CDR3 is CSVPGNTEAFF. CDR3 in DNA: TGCAGCGTTCCAGGGAACACTGAAGCTTTCTTT.

In its sample, this clonotype was seen many times. One end of the junction fails to match germline, which may point to a read error. The chain joins TRBV5-1 to TRBJ2-3; a possible D gene is TRBD2 (6 bases). Germline values: CDR1 SGHRS, CDR2 YFSETQ. The CDR3 consists of 14 residues. CDR3 in DNA: TGTGCCAGCAGCTTAGGGAGGAGCACAGATACGCAGTATTTT. Encoded protein: CASSLGRSTDTQYF.

This clonotype was seen repeatedly, ten times or more. V is TRBV6-6 and J is TRBJ1-2; weak D call: TRBD1 (6 bases). Germline V gene lookup returns CDR1 MNHNY and CDR2 SVGAGI (reference sequence). The CDR3 consists of 14 residues. Trimming shortened V by 6 bases and J by 4 bases, and 15 bases separated the two germline ends. CDR3 residues: CASRRRDNLYGYTF. The CDR3, as DNA: TGTGCCAGCAGGAGACGGGACAACCTCTATGGCTACACCTTC.

This clonotype was observed a few times. V is TRBV6-2 or TRBV6-3 and J is TRBJ2-5; maybe TRBD2 (6 bases). The CDR3 totals 16 residues. Germline assignment: CDR1 MNHEY and CDR2 SVGEGT. Trimming cost V 7 bases and J 5 bases, with 23 bases left between them. The CDR3, as DNA: TGTGCCAGCACTGGGGACTTCCACCGAGGATGGGAGACCCAGTACTTC. It specifies CASTGDFHRGWETQYF.

The V call is TRBV12-5, the J call TRBJ2-1; 11 positions match TRBD1. J was trimmed by 4 bases and V by 5 bases; bases with no gene match: 4. CDR1 and CDR2 (germline): LGHNT, FRNRAP. The CDR3 is 15 residues long. The CDR3 reads CASGPGTGGYNEQFF. CDR3 bases: TGTGCTAGTGGTCCCGGGACAGGGGGGTACAATGAGCAGTTCTTC.